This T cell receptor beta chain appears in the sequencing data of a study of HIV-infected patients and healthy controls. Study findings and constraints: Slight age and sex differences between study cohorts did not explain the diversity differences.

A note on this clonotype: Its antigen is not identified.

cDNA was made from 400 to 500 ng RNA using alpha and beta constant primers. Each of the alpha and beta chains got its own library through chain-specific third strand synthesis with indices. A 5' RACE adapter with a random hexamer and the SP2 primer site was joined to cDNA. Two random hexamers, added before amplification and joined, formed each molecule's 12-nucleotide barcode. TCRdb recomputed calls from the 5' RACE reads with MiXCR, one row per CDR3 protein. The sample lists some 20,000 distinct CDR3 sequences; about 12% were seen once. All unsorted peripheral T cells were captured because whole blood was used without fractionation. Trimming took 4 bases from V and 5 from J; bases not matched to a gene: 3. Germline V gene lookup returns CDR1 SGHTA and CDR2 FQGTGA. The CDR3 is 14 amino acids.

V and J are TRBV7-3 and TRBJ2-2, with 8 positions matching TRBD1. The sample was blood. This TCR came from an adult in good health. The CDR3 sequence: CASSYGQGTGELFF. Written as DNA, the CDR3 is TGTGCCAGCAGCTACGGACAGGGAACCGGGGAGCTGTTTTTT. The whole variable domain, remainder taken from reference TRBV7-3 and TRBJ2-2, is GAGVSQTPSNKVTEKGKYVELRCDPISGHTALYWYRQSLGQGPEFLIYFQGTGAADDSGLPNDRFFAVRPEGSVSTLKIQRTERGDSAVYLCASSYGQGTGELFFGEGSRLTVL.